The entry below describes one TCR beta chain. What it recognizes is unknown. This specimen belongs to a study of cytomegalovirus exposure and HLA in healthy donors. Study results and caveats: Associated with cytomegalovirus, according to the listing, were 150 to 200 TCR beta chains. Immune exposure was documented only through CMV serostatus.

The PCR used 60 Vbeta and 13 Jbeta primers. Profiling relied on immunoSEQ multiplex PCR, and the TCRdb table lists in-frame clones only, not all of them. Counted here are some 170,000 clones, 9.5% occurring once; the ten biggest clones make up approximately 1.4%. Germline V lookup: CDR1 MNHEY, CDR2 SMNVEV (reference sequence). This CDR3 has 14 amino acids. Trimming shortened V by 8 bases and J by 0 bases, and 13 bases separated the two germline ends. This sequence joins TRBV27 and TRBJ1-1; D unresolved. The clonotype was recovered from a woman aged 25 to 45 in good health and CMV-seropositive. Source material: PBMCs. The CDR3 loop is CASSTGFMNTEAFF. In DNA form, the CDR3 reads TGTGCCAGCTCCACCGGTTTCATGAACACTGAAGCTTTCTTT.